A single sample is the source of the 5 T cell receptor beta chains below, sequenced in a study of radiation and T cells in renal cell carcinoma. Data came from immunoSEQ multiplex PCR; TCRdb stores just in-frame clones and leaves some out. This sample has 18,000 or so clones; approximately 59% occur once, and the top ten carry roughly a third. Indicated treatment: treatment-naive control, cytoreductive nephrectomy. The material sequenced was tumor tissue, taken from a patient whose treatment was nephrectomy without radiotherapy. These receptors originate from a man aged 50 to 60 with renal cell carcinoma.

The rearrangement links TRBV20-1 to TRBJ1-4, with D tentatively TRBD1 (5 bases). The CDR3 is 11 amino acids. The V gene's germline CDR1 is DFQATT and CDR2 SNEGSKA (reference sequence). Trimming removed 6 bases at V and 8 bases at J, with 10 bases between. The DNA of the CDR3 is TGCAGTGCCAGGGACGGGGAAAAACTGTTTTTT. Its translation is CSARDGEKLFF.

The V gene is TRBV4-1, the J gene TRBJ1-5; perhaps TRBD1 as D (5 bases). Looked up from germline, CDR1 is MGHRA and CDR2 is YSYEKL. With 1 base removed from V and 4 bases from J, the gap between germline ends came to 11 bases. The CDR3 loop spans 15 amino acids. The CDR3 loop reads CASSQVAGSNQPQHF. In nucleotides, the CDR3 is TGCGCCAGCAGCCAAGTGGCAGGGTCGAATCAGCCCCAGCATTTT.

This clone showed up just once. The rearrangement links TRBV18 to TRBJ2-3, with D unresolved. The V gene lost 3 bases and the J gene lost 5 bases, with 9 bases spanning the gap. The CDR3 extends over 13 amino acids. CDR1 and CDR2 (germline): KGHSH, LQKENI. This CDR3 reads CASSPNLGDTQYF. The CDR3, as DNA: TGTGCCAGCTCACCCAATCTGGGAGATACGCAGTATTTT.

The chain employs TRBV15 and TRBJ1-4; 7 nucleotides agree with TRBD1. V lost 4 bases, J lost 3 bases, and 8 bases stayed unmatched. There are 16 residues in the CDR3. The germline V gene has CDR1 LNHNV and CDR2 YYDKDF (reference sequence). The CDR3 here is CATSTSRGTANEKLFF. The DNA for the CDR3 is TGTGCCACCAGCACCTCCAGGGGGACAGCTAATGAAAAACTGTTTTTT.

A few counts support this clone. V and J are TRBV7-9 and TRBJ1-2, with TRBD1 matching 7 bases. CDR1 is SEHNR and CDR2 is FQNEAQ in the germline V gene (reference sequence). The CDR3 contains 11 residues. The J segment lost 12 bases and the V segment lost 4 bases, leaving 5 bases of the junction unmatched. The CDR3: CASSYGTVDTF. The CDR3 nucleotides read TGTGCCAGCAGCTATGGGACAGTCGACACCTTC.